These 7 T cell receptor beta chains came from one sample sequenced in a study of T cells in Graves' hyperthyroidism and ophthalmopathy (dated by TCRdb to between 2019 and 2020). Library construction relied on multiplex PCR. The sequencer was an Illumina HiSeq 2000. TCR beta CDR3 regions were amplified from RNA transcripts. For the first round of RT-PCR on the TCR CDR3, the HTBI primer set was used together with the Qiagen OneStep RT-PCR kit. TCRdb reworked the public reads: Q25 trimming with fastp, MiXCR clone assembly, productive beta chains retained. Duplicate CDR3 protein sequences are folded into a single record with the most common DNA and genes. The sample yields some 400,000 distinct CDR3 sequences; roughly 13% were counted once. The ten largest clones add up to around 20% of the sample. The sequenced material came from blood. These receptor sequences come from a man aged 30 to 39 with Graves' hyperthyroidism that later progressed to Graves' ophthalmopathy.

This clonotype appeared many times. The chain carries TRBV28 and TRBJ2-1; D is perhaps TRBD1 (5 bases). CDR3 length: 15 amino acids. V gave up 6 bases and J gave up 7 bases, with 19 bases separating them. The germline CDR1 and CDR2 sequences are MDHEN and SYDVKM. In DNA, the CDR3 is TGTGCCAGCAGGCCGGCGAATCTCAGGGTGAATGAGCAGTTCTTC. It codes for CASRPANLRVNEQFF. The variable domain in full, completed from reference TRBV28 and TRBJ2-1, reads DVKVTQSSRYLVKRTGEKVFLECVQDMDHENMFWYRQDPGLGLRLIYFSYDVKMKEKGDIPEGYSVSREKKERFSLILESASTNQTSMYLCASRPANLRVNEQFFGPGTRLTVL.

The chain uses TRBV5-4 and TRBJ2-5; D may be TRBD2 (5 bases). The CDR3 is made up of 14 amino acids. Trimming stripped 4 bases from V and 0 bases from J, with 10 bases between. CDR1 SGHNT and CDR2 YYREEE come from the germline V gene (reference sequence). The CDR3 here is CASSMGVDQETQYF. The CDR3 nucleotides read TGTGCCAGCAGCATGGGAGTCGACCAAGAGACCCAGTACTTC.

This clonotype was recorded at least ten times. The chain uses TRBV2 and TRBJ1-1, with D tentatively TRBD1 (6 bases). The germline gives CDR1 SNHLY, CDR2 FYNNEI. Trimming cost V 8 bases and J 11 bases, with 21 bases left between them. The CDR3 covers 13 residues. CDR3 amino acids: CASESTQQGMAFF. The DNA of the CDR3 is TGTGCCAGCGAATCCACCCAACAGGGAATGGCTTTCTTT.

This clonotype has just a few counts. The chain links TRBV9 to TRBJ2-1, with 11 bases lining up with TRBD1. Trimming at V came to 0 bases and at J to 8 bases, leaving 7 bases not matched to a gene. The CDR3 is 16 amino acids. Germline values: CDR1 SGDLS, CDR2 YYNGEE. CDR3 sequence reads: CASSVEGTGGRDEQFF. As DNA, the CDR3 is TGTGCCAGCAGCGTAGAGGGGACAGGGGGACGGGATGAGCAGTTCTTC.

This clonotype was seen only once. The chain recombines TRBV6-2 or TRBV6-3 with TRBJ2-3, with D perhaps given as TRBD1 or TRBD2 (6 bases each). The germline V gene has CDR1 MNHEY and CDR2 SVGEGT. This CDR3 is 16 amino acids long. V lost 6 bases, J lost 1 base, and 17 bases lay in between. CDR3 sequence reads: CASSRGTKWGTDTQYF. CDR3 sequence (DNA): TGTGCCAGCAGCCGGGGGACAAAATGGGGCACAGATACGCAGTATTTT.

The chain links TRBV24-1 to TRBJ2-3; the D is unclear. The CDR3 totals 15 residues. Germline V gene sequence: CDR1 KGHDR, CDR2 SFDVKD. V was clipped by 0 bases and J by 7 bases, with 13 bases between them. CDR3 in amino acids: CATSDLAAWGHTQYF. In nucleotides, the CDR3 is TGTGCCACCAGTGATTTGGCGGCCTGGGGTCATACGCAGTATTTT.

This clonotype was recorded many times. The chain has TRBV2 and TRBJ2-5; either TRBD1 or TRBD2 may supply D (5 bases each). Germline V gives CDR1 SNHLY, CDR2 FYNNEI. The V and J ends lost 7 bases and 13 bases respectively, with 22 bases between them. The CDR3 spans 13 residues. The CDR3 DNA is TGTGCCAGCAAACCGCCGGGACCCAGAGGCCGGTACTTC. Its protein product is CASKPPGPRGRYF.